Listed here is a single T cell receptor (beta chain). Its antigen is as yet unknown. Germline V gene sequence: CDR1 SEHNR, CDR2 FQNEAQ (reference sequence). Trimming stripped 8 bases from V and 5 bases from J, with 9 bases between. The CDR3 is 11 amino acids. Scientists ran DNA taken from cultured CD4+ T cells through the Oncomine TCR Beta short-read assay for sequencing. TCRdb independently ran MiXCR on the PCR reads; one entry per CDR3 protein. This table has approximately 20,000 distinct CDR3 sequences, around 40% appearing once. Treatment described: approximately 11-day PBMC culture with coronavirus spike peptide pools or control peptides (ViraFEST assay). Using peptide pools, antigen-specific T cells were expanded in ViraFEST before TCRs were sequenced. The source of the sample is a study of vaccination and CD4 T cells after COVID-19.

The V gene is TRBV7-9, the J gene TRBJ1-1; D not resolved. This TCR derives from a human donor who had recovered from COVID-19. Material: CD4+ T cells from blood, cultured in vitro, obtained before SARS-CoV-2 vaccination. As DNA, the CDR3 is TGTGCCAGCCGGAGGGAAACTGAAGCTTTCTTT. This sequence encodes CASRRETEAFF.